This TCR beta chain appears in the sequencing data of a study of blood T cell repertoires in COVID-19. Libraries were prepared by immunoSEQ multiplex PCR; TCRdb keeps only in-frame clonotypes and omits some of them. The data show 200,000 to 300,000 clones, with around nine tenths seen just once and over 5% held by the top ten. V shed 2 bases and J shed 0 bases, with 17 bases lying between them. The CDR3 spans 17 residues. Looked up from germline, CDR1 is SEHNR and CDR2 is FQNEAQ (reference sequence). The sequencing input was peripheral blood. The V call is TRBV7-9, the J call TRBJ2-7; tentatively, D is TRBD2 (6 bases). This clonotype originated in an older woman with COVID-19, enrolled during active disease. CDR3 DNA: TGTGCCAGCAGCTTATTCCCGGGGTCGACTAGCTCCTACGAGCAGTACTTC. The encoded protein is CASSLFPGSTSSYEQYF.